This T cell receptor beta chain comes out of a study of control samples from healthy donors and cancer patients. The V end was cut by 2 bases, the J end by 1 base, with 15 bases between. Germline V CDR1 and CDR2: SGHRS, YFSETQ. The CDR3 loop spans 16 amino acids. TCRdb keeps only in-frame clones here, not all; method: immunoSEQ multiplex PCR. This sample has roughly 150,000 clones, with about 93% found just once. This receptor was taken from a man aged 50-60 years in good health. The specimen sequenced was blood. V and J are TRBV5-1 and TRBJ2-5, with D possibly being TRBD2 (6 bases). The chain's CDR3 is CASSLFPGGIQETQYF. The CDR3 coding sequence is TGCGCCAGCAGCTTATTTCCCGGCGGGATCCAAGAGACCCAGTACTTC.